The 2 T cell receptor beta chains below come from one sample, sequenced in a study of blood T cell repertoires in COVID-19. The assay was immunoSEQ multiplex PCR, and TCRdb's table has in-frame clones only and misses some. The sample holds 250,000 or so clones, 84% seen once. Sequenced material: peripheral blood. These TCRs come from a woman aged 40 to 50 who had recovered from COVID-19.

This clone was observed a handful of times. The V gene is TRBV5-1, the J gene TRBJ2-7, with 13 positions matching TRBD2. The CDR3 contains 15 residues. Germline trimming cut 0 bases from V and 6 bases from J; bases unmatched to any gene: 3. Germline CDR1 and CDR2: SGHRS and YFSETQ. The CDR3 loop is CASSLVGTSGAEQYF. CDR3 nucleotide sequence: TGCGCCAGCAGCTTGGTCGGGACTAGCGGGGCCGAGCAGTACTTC.

This clone appeared a single time. The genes are TRBV6-1 and TRBJ1-2; 11 bases are a match to TRBD1. The CDR3 is 17 residues long. The germline gives CDR1 MNHNS, CDR2 SASEGT. Losses at the gene ends were 4 bases for V and 7 bases for J; bases not matched to a gene: 14. CDR3 DNA: TGTGCCAGCAGTGTCTCCGGGACAGGGGGTCTATGGGGTGGCTACACCTTC. This codes for CASSVSGTGGLWGGYTF.